This T cell receptor (beta chain) was recovered during a study of T cells in Graves' hyperthyroidism and ophthalmopathy (dated by TCRdb to the late 2010s). For context, the study as a whole: A discovery cohort of fewer than 110 patients, approximately 45 with Graves' ophthalmopathy and 55 to 60 with stable Graves' hyperthyroidism, was used to find distinguishing TCR V-J signatures. Prospective prediction of ophthalmopathy was tested in an independent validation cohort consisting of under 20 hyperthyroidism patients and 17 patients who later progressed to ophthalmopathy. Thyroid tissue and blood T-cell repertoires from about six Graves' hyperthyroidism patients were also compared in the study. According to the paper, TCR Vbeta CDR3 sequencing was carried out on some 140 peripheral blood samples, which came from about 45 ophthalmopathy, around 75 hyperthyroidism and approximately 17 progressor patients. Following sampling, methimazole starting at 30 mg daily was given to hyperthyroidism patients, and high-dose intravenous methylprednisolone was given to ophthalmopathy patients. The roughly 99 discovery patients were divided at random into training and test sets in a 7:3 ratio. Beyond this particular receptor, the publication reports: Sample size was not statistically predetermined, and blinding of investigators to group allocation was not performed. Most expanded thyroid clonotypes (frequency above 0.001) were also detected in blood, a finding suggesting that blood repertoires may reflect thyroid immune responses. In validation, progression to ophthalmopathy was predicted by the model with around 71% sensitivity and just over 72% specificity, a median of around 6.5 months before onset. Ophthalmopathy was separated from stable hyperthyroidism by a 13 V-J signature model, with 87.88% sensitivity and about 81% specificity obtained in cross-validation and 80%/75% obtained in testing.

The TCR beta CDR3 regions were amplified from the RNA transcripts. The TCR CDR3 was subjected to a first round of RT-PCR using the HTBI primer set and the Qiagen OneStep RT-PCR kit. A second multiplex PCR round built the libraries, followed by size selection and purification. The libraries were sequenced on an Illumina HiSeq2000 using paired-end 100 bp reads. Per the original workflow: SOAPnuke was used to process the raw data, with reads discarded if the reads contained adapters or uncalled bases, had a mean Phred below 15, or lacked an exact constant-primer or identifier match. High-quality paired reads were merged with COPE v1.2.5, and unique nucleotide sequences were defined as clonotypes. MiTCR v1.1 was used to align clonotypes to the IMGT TRBV, TRBD and TRBJ reference segments. Analysis was restricted to V-J combinations with a frequency above 0.0001, which covered roughly 99% of repertoires. A TCS score was defined as the ratio between F50 (clonal expansion) and ExV (chaos), using BLOSUM62-based TCRdist between CDR3 peptides within each V-J. Welch's t-statistics and random forest reduced 500 to 550 V-J features to roughly 13, which were used in a naive Bayes classifier (R e1071). The Morisita-Horn index was used to measure how similar the thyroid and blood repertoires were. Using fastp at Q25 and MiXCR, TCRdb reprocessed the public reads and kept productive beta chains. Each CDR3 protein appears once, grouped with its most common genes and DNA. These V and J calls originate from TCRdb's pipeline instead of the authors' own analysis. The sample table contains 450,000 to 700,000 distinct CDR3 sequences; only one count was recorded for 35% to 55% of them. In total, the top ten clones hold roughly 8.2% of the sample.

The germline V gene (reference sequence) gives CDR1 as DFQATT and CDR2 as SNEGSKA. The germline ends are 10 bases apart after V is trimmed by 3 bases and J by 2 bases. The CDR3, cysteine through phenylalanine, is 13 amino acids long. The read is trimmed to its CDR3 DNA, 39 bases read in frame from base 1. Stable Graves' hyperthyroidism was defined as the absence of progression to ophthalmopathy over 18 months of follow-up. The hyperthyroidism patients were between 18 and 65 years old and newly diagnosed, with a disease duration of less than 2 months. Patients with uncontrolled infections, other autoimmune diseases, pregnancy or lactation were excluded. Diagnoses were based on clinical symptoms, serum thyroxine and TRAb, thyroid ultrasound and orbital computed tomography. Trizol reagent was used to extract total RNA, and RNA quality was then checked on an Agilent 2100 Bioanalyzer. Points on this clonotype: There is no known antigen for this receptor. Base qualities are not recorded, but no much larger clone differs from it by a single base.

The rearrangement joined TRBV20-1 to TRBJ1-2, with the D gene call left open. The sequenced sample was peripheral blood or thyroid tissue (not recorded which). This sequence originates from a woman aged 18 to 35 with Graves' hyperthyroidism. The CDR3 here reads CSASASGNYGYTF. The DNA reads TGCAGTGCTAGTGCTAGCGGGAACTATGGCTACACCTTC.